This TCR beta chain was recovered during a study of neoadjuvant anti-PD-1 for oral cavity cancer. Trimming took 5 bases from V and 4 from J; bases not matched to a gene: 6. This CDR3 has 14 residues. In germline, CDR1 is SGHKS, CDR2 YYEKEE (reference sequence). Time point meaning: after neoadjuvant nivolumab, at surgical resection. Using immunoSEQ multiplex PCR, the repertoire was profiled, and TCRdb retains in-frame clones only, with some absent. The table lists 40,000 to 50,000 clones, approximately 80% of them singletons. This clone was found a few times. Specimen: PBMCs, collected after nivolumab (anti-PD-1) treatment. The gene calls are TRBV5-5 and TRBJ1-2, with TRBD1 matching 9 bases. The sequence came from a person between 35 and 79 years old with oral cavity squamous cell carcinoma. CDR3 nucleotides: TGTGCCAGCAGTTTGACAGGGGGAATCTATGGCTACACCTTC. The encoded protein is CASSLTGGIYGYTF.